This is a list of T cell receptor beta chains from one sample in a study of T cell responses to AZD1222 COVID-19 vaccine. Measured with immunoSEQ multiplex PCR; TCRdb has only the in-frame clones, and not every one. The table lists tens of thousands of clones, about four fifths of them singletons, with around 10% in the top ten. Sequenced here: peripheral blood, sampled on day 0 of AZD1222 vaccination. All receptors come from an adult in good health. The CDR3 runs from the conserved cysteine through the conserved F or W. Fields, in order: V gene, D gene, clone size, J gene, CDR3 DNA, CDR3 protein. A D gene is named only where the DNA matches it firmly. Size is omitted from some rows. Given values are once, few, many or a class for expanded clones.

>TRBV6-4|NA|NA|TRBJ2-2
TGTGCCAGCAGTGACACCCGGACCCTCACCGGGGAGCTGTTTTTT
CASSDTRTLTGELFF
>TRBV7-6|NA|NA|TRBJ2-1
TGTGCCAGCAGCGTCCTAGAGAGGGGTGAGCAGTTCTTC
CASSVLERGEQFF
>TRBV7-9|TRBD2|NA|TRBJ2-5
TGTGCCAGCAACCCGACTAGCACGGAGACCCAGTACTTC
CASNPTSTETQYF
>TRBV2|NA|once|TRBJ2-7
TGTGCCAGCAGTGACTTGGGTAGCTTGTACGAGCAGTACTTC
CASSDLGSLYEQYF
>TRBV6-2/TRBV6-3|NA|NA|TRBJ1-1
TGTGCCAGCAGCCGGGGAGGTGGTGAAGCTTTCTTT
CASSRGGGEAFF
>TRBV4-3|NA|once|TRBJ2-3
TGCGCCAGCAGCCCAGGGACCGCCTCATTAGCAGATACGCAGTATTTT
CASSPGTASLADTQYF
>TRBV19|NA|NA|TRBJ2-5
TGTGCCAGTAGTAGGGGACCAGGAGAGACCCAGTACTTC
CASSRGPGETQYF
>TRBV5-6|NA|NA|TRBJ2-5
TGTGCCAGCAGCTTGGCCCTAGGCAGAGAGACCCAGTACTTC
CASSLALGRETQYF
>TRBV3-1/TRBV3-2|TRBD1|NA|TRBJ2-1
TGTGCCAGCAGCCAAGTAACAGGGGTCCTATACAATGAGCAGTTCTTC
CASSQVTGVLYNEQFF
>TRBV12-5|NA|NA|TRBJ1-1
TGTGCTAGTGGATACATGAGTACTGAAGCTTTCTTT
CASGYMSTEAFF
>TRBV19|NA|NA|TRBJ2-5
TGTGCCAGTAGTGCCCGGGGGTTCCAAGAGACCCAGTACTTC
CASSARGFQETQYF
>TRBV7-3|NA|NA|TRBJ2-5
TGTGCCTGCAGCTTAATCGGGACGACGGGGACCCAGTACTTC
CACSLIGTTGTQYF
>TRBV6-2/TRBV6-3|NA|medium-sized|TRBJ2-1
TGTGCCAGCAGTTACTCTTGGGGTACGTCCTACAATGAGCAGTTCTTC
CASSYSWGTSYNEQFF
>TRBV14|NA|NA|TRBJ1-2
TGTGCCAGCAGCTCGACTCCCGGGGGGACCTATGGCTACACCTTC
CASSSTPGGTYGYTF
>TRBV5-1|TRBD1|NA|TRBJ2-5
TGCGCCAGCAGCTTGCTCCCACAGGGGGCATCCTGGGAGACCCAGTACTTC
CASSLLPQGASWETQYF
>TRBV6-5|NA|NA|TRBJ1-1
TGTGCCAGCGGGGCCGCTTTAGGCACTGAAGCTTTCTTT
CASGAALGTEAFF
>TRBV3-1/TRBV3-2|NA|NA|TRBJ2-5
TGTGCCAGCAGCTCCCCTCTGGGGGTCGGGGTAGAGACCCAGTACTTC
CASSSPLGVGVETQYF
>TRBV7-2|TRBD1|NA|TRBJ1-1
TGTGCCAGCAGCTTAGCAGGGACAGGTCCGAGGAACACTGAAGCTTTCTTT
CASSLAGTGPRNTEAFF
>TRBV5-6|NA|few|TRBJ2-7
TGTGCCAGCAGCATACCGGCGAGGGGGGCGACATCTGTCTACGAGCAGTACTTC
CASSIPARGATSVYEQYF
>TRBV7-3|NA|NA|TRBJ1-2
TGTGCCAGCAGCTTAGGGGTCGGGGGCGCTGGAGGCTACACCTTC
CASSLGVGGAGGYTF
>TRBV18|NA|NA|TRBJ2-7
TGTGCCAGCTCACAGGGGTCGCTCTACGAGCAGTACTTC
CASSQGSLYEQYF
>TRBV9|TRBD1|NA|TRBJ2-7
TGTGCCAGCAGCGTTTCGCCGGGACAGGGTCGGGAGCAGTACTTC
CASSVSPGQGREQYF
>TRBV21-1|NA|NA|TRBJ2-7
TGTGCCACCTCAAGGGTGCGGACAGGCTCTTACGAGCAGTACTTC
CATSRVRTGSYEQYF
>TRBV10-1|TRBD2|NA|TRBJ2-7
TGCGCCAGCAGTGAGCACGAACTAGCGGGGCCAGATCACTACGAGCAGTACTTC
CASSEHELAGPDHYEQYF
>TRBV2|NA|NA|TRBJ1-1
TGTGCCAGCAGTATCTCGCCGAACATGAACACTGAAGCTTTCTTT
CASSISPNMNTEAFF
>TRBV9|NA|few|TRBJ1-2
TGTGCCAGCAGCGTGTCCGGGATAGGCTACACCTTC
CASSVSGIGYTF
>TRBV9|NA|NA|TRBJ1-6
TGTGCCAGCAGTCCGGGACGGGGAAATTCACCCCTCCACTTT
CASSPGRGNSPLHF
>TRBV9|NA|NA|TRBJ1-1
TGTGCCAGCAGCGTAGGGCGACAGTGGACAACTGAAGCTTTCTTT
CASSVGRQWTTEAFF
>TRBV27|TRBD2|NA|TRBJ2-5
TGTGCCACCATTGGACTAGGGGAGACCCAGTACTTC
CATIGLGETQYF
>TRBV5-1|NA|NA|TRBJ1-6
TGCGCCAGCAGCCAGTACTATAATTCACCCCTCCACTTT
CASSQYYNSPLHF